A selection of T cell receptor beta chains follows, all from one sample in a study of spatial heterogeneity in lung cancer. One entry per CDR3 protein, called by TCRdb with MiXCR from the 5' RACE reads. The sample lists over 40,000 distinct CDR3 sequences; roughly 10% were seen once. The sample was PBMCs, taken at follow-up. All receptors derive from a male donor with early-stage non-small cell lung cancer. Each CDR3 is given with its conserved first and last residue. The D gene is left open where the match is weak. Not every row has a clone size; where given, it reads once, few, many or a size class.

v_gene,j_gene,d_gene,abundance,CDR3aa,CDR3nt
TRBV11-2,TRBJ2-1,NA,few,CASSLVSAYNEQFF,TGTGCCAGCAGCTTAGTGTCGGCTTACAATGAGCAGTTCTTC
TRBV5-4,TRBJ2-3,TRBD1,many,CASSWKQGDSTDTQYF,TGTGCCAGCAGCTGGAAACAGGGGGATAGCACAGATACGCAGTATTTT
TRBV10-3,TRBJ1-5,NA,few,CAIWDRNQPQHF,TGTGCCATTTGGGACCGTAATCAGCCCCAGCATTTT
TRBV7-8,TRBJ1-1,NA,many,CASSPPLRFRGRGEAFF,TGTGCCAGCAGCCCTCCTTTAAGGTTCCGAGGGAGGGGTGAAGCTTTCTTT
TRBV30,TRBJ2-7,TRBD2,many,CAWSPSLAGVYEQYF,TGTGCCTGGAGCCCGAGTCTAGCGGGAGTCTACGAGCAGTACTTC
TRBV7-3,TRBJ2-5,NA,NA,CASGFGGVQETQYF,TGTGCCAGCGGATTCGGCGGGGTCCAAGAGACCCAGTACTTC
TRBV7-8,TRBJ1-1,NA,many,CASSSRGATEAFF,TGTGCCAGCAGCTCCCGCGGGGCTACTGAAGCTTTCTTT
TRBV7-8,TRBJ2-7,NA,many,CASSSGRQGPFYEQYF,TGTGCCAGCAGCTCCGGACGGCAAGGGCCTTTCTACGAGCAGTACTTC
TRBV6-5,TRBJ1-2,NA,NA,CASSYTYSYGYTF,TGTGCCAGCAGTTACACATACAGCTATGGCTACACCTTC
TRBV19,TRBJ2-2,NA,few,CASLSLANTGELFF,TGTGCCAGTTTGTCCCTCGCGAACACCGGGGAGCTGTTTTTT
TRBV3-1,TRBJ2-1,NA,many,CASSQRYASRSRGRFGNEQFF,TGTGCCAGCAGCCAACGATATGCGAGTCGTAGTAGGGGAAGGTTCGGCAATGAGCAGTTCTTC
TRBV11-2,TRBJ2-3,NA,NA,CASSWHQSKDTQYF,TGTGCCAGCAGCTGGCACCAGAGCAAGGATACGCAGTATTTT
TRBV12-3/TRBV12-4,TRBJ1-1,NA,many,CASSLSSQGGIPEAFF,TGTGCCAGCAGTTTATCATCGCAAGGGGGGATCCCTGAAGCTTTCTTT
TRBV30,TRBJ1-4,NA,NA,CASSRVPTNEKLFF,TGTGCATCCAGCCGGGTCCCAACTAATGAAAAACTGTTTTTT
TRBV6-6,TRBJ1-1,NA,few,CASATGGKNTEAFF,TGTGCCAGTGCGACGGGGGGCAAGAACACTGAAGCTTTCTTT
TRBV30,TRBJ1-1,NA,few,CAWSAGADTEAFF,TGTGCCTGGAGTGCAGGGGCGGACACTGAAGCTTTCTTT
TRBV20-1,TRBJ2-7,TRBD1,many,CSARDTLGTGSSYEQYF,TGCAGTGCTAGAGACACCCTCGGGACAGGGAGCTCCTACGAGCAGTACTTC
TRBV7-9,TRBJ1-6,NA,NA,CASSFRGRDSPLHF,TGTGCCAGCAGCTTCCGGGGACGGGATTCACCCCTCCACTTT
TRBV11-3,TRBJ2-1,NA,many,CASSLVASSYNEQFF,TGTGCCAGCAGCTTAGTGGCCAGCTCCTACAATGAGCAGTTCTTC
TRBV29-1,TRBJ1-2,NA,many,CSVGDKKNYGYTF,TGCAGCGTTGGCGACAAAAAGAACTATGGCTACACCTTC
TRBV6-5,TRBJ1-1,NA,few,CASSYFSPNTEAFF,TGTGCCAGCAGTTACTTCTCTCCGAACACTGAAGCTTTCTTT
TRBV7-3,TRBJ2-3,NA,many,CASSRPPGTRTDTQYF,TGTGCCAGCAGCAGACCGCCGGGGACCCGGACGGATACGCAGTATTTT
TRBV27,TRBJ2-3,TRBD2,NA,CASRGLVTDTQYF,TGTGCCAGCAGAGGACTAGTAACAGATACGCAGTATTTT
TRBV9,TRBJ2-7,NA,few,CASSVGTLGYEQYF,TGTGCCAGCAGCGTAGGTACCCTTGGCTACGAGCAGTACTTC
TRBV11-2,TRBJ2-7,NA,many,CASSLDPQGTYEQYF,TGTGCCAGCAGCTTAGATCCCCAGGGGACCTACGAGCAGTACTTC
TRBV5-6,TRBJ1-1,NA,many,CASSLVQGTTEAFF,TGTGCCAGCAGCTTGGTTCAGGGGACCACTGAAGCTTTCTTT
TRBV7-2,TRBJ2-3,NA,few,CASSLLTYRGTDTQYF,TGTGCCAGCAGCTTACTTACTTACCGGGGAACAGATACGCAGTATTTT
TRBV20-1,TRBJ1-1,TRBD1,many,CSATEGTANTEAFF,TGCAGTGCTACTGAAGGGACAGCGAACACTGAAGCTTTCTTT
TRBV2,TRBJ2-1,NA,hyperexpanded,CASMAGLTREYNEQFF,TGTGCCAGCATGGCGGGGCTTACCCGAGAGTACAATGAGCAGTTCTTC